This TCR beta chain was profiled in a study of blood T cell repertoires in COVID-19. This table comes from immunoSEQ multiplex PCR, and its TCRdb copy is limited to in-frame clones, with some not included. The repertoire holds fewer than 600,000 clones, with 70% to 90% as singletons. Sample: PBMCs or T cells enriched from blood (not recorded which). The receptor was isolated from a middle-aged woman who had recovered from COVID-19.

CDR3 nucleotide sequence: TGTGCCAGCAGCCGGGGAGGGGCAGATACGCAGTATTTT. It translates to CASSRGGADTQYF. The genes are TRBV6-5 and TRBJ2-3; 7 bases align to TRBD2. Germline values: CDR1 MNHEY, CDR2 SVGAGI. This CDR3 region has 13 residues. J gave up 4 bases and V 6 bases, and 4 bases lay outside the gene matches.